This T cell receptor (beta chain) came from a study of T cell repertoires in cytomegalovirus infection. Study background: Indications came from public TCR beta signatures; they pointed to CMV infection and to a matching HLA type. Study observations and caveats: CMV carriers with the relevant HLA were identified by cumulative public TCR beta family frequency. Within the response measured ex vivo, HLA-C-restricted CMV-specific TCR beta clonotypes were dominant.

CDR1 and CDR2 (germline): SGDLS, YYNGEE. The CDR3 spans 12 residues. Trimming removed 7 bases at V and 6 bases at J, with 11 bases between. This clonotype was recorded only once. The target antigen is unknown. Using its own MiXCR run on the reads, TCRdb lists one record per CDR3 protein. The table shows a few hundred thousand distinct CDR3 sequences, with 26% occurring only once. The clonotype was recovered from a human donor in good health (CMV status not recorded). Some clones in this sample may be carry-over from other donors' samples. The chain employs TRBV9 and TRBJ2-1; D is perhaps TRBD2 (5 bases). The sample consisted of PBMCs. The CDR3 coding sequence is TGTGCCAGCGGCGGCGGGTCCAATGAGCAGTTCTTC. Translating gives CASGGGSNEQFF. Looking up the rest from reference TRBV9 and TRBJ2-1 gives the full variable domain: DSGVTQTPKHLITATGQRVTLRCSPRSGDLSVYWYQQSLDQGLQFLIQYYNGEERAKGNILERFSAQQFPDLHSELNLSSLELGDSALYFCASGGGSNEQFFGPGTRLTVL.